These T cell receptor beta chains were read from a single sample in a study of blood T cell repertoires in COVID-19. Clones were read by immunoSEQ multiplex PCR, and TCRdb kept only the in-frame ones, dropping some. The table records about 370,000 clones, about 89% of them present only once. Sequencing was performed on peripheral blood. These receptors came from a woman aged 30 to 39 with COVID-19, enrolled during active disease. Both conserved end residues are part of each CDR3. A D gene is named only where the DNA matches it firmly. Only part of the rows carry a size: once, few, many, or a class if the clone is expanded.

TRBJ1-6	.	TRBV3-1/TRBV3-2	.	CATSLRGVDNSPLHF	TGTGCCACCTCCTTGCGGGGAGTGGATAATTCACCCCTCCACTTT
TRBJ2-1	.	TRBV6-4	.	CASSDSLRGEQFF	TGTGCCAGCAGTGACTCGTTAAGGGGTGAGCAGTTCTTC
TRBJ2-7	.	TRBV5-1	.	CASSIDTTYEQYF	TGCGCCAGCAGCATCGACACCACCTACGAGCAGTACTTC
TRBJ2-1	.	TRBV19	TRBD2	CASSARLAGGGGNEQFF	TGTGCCAGTAGTGCCCGACTAGCGGGAGGGGGGGGCAATGAGCAGTTCTTC
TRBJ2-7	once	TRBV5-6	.	CASSLADEQYF	TGTGCCAGCAGCTTGGCAGACGAGCAGTACTTC
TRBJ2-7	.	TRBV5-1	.	CASSFGGAQEQYF	TGCGCCAGCAGCTTTGGAGGGGCGCAAGAGCAGTACTTC
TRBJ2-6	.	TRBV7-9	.	CASGLIGAGANVLTF	TGTGCCAGCGGTCTGATAGGGGCAGGGGCCAACGTCCTGACTTTC
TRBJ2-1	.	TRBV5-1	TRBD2	CASSPGLPNLRGEQFF	TGCGCCAGCAGCCCGGGACTACCGAACCTAAGGGGTGAGCAGTTCTTC
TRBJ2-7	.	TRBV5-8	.	CASSRTGPAYEQYF	TGTGCCAGCAGCAGAACAGGGCCCGCCTACGAGCAGTACTTC
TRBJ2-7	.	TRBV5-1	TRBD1	CASNRGTGIYEQYF	TGCGCCAGCAACCGAGGGACAGGGATCTACGAGCAGTACTTC
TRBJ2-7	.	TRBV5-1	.	CASSRQVYEQYF	TGCGCCAGCAGCCGACAGGTCTACGAGCAGTACTTC
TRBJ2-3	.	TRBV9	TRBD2	CASSVDPSGASTDTQYF	TGTGCCAGCAGCGTAGATCCTAGCGGGGCTAGCACAGATACGCAGTATTTT
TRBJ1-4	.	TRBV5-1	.	CATKTAPQDEKLFF	TGCGCCACCAAGACCGCCCCCCAGGATGAAAAACTGTTTTTT
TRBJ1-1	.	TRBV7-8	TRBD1	CASSLAGQGALDTEAFF	TGTGCCAGCAGCTTAGCAGGCCAGGGGGCTTTGGACACTGAAGCTTTCTTT
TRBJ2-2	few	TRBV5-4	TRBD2	CASSPARLAGTGELFF	TGTGCCAGCAGTCCAGCCAGGCTAGCGGGAACCGGGGAGCTGTTTTTT
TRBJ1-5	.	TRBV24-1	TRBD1	CATSDSSTGVNQPQHF	TGTGCCACCAGTGATTCGTCGACAGGGGTCAATCAGCCCCAGCATTTT
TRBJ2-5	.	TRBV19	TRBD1	CASSGQGRRETQYF	TGTGCCAGTAGCGGACAGGGAAGGAGGGAGACCCAGTACTTC